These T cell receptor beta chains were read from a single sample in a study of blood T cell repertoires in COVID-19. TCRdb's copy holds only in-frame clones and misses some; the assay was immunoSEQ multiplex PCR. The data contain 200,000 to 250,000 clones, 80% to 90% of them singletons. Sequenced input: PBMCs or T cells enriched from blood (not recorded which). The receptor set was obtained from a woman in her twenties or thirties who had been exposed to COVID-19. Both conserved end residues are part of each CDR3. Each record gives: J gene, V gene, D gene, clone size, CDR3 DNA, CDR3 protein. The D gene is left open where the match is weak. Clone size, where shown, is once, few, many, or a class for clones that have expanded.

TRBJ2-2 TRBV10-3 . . TGTGCCATCAGTGTAGGGGGATGGAACACCGGGGAGCTGTTTTTT CAISVGGWNTGELFF
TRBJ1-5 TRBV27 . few TGTGCCAGCAGTTTATCGGGAGGCTCCAATCAGCCCCAGCATTTT CASSLSGGSNQPQHF
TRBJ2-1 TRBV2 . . TGTGCCAGCAGTGCAGGGGCCTTAACCTACAATGAGCAGTTCTTC CASSAGALTYNEQFF
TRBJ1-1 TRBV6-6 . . TGTGCCAGCAGTTACTCCCCGGTGAACACTGAAGCTTTCTTT CASSYSPVNTEAFF
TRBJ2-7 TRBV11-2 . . TGTGCCAGCAGCCAGTTTGGGGGGAGCTCCTACGAGCAGTACTTC CASSQFGGSSYEQYF
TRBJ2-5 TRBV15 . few TGTGCCACCAGCAGAGATAGCCAGGGCGCGGAGACCCAGTACTTC CATSRDSQGAETQYF
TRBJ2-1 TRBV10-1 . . TGCGCCAGCAGTGAGTCGTTAAATGAGCAGTTCTTC CASSESLNEQFF
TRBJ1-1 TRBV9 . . TGTGCCAGCAGCATCTCCTGGGGCCCCGCTAACACTGAAGCTTTCTTT CASSISWGPANTEAFF
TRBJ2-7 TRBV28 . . TGTGCCAGCAGGCAGGGTTCGTACGAGCAGTACTTC CASRQGSYEQYF
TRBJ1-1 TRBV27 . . TGTGCCAGCAGTCCTCGACAACACACTGAAGCTTTCTTT CASSPRQHTEAFF
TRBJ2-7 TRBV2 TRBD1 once TGTGCCAGCAGGATAGACAGGGGATTCTACGAGCAGTACTTC CASRIDRGFYEQYF
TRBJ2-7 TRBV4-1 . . TGCGCCAGCAGCCAAGATCGGGGAATCCTCTACGAGCAGTACTTC CASSQDRGILYEQYF
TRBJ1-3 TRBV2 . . TGTGCCAGCAGTGGCCCGGGGAGCCTCTCTGGAAACACCATATATTTT CASSGPGSLSGNTIYF
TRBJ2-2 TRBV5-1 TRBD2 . TGCGCCAGCAGCCAAATAGCGGGAGGGTTAGCGAACACCGGGGAGCTGTTTTTT CASSQIAGGLANTGELFF
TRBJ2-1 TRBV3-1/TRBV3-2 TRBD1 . TGTGCCAGCAGCCAAGGGGGACAGGGAATTTACAATGAGCAGTTCTTC CASSQGGQGIYNEQFF
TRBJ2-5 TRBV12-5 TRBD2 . TGTGCTAGTGGTTTACTAGCGAGCGAGACCCAGTACTTC CASGLLASETQYF
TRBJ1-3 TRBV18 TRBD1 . TGTGCCAGCTCACCGAACGGACAGGGGGGAACTGGAAACACCATATATTTT CASSPNGQGGTGNTIYF
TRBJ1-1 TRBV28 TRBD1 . TGTGCCAGCAGTCTCCTGGGACAGGGATACACTGAAGCTTTCTTT CASSLLGQGYTEAFF
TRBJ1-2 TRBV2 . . TGTGCCAGCAGTGAAAGAGTGGCACAGGCCTATGGCTACACCTTC CASSERVAQAYGYTF
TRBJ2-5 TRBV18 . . TGTGCCAGCTCACCTCAGGGACAAGAGACCCAGTACTTC CASSPQGQETQYF
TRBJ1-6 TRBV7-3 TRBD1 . TGTGCCAGCGTTCAGAGGGGGCGCGATGGGAATTCACCCCTCCACTTT CASVQRGRDGNSPLHF
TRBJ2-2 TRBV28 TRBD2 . TGTGCCAGCAGTACCCGACTAGCGACAAACACCGGGGAGCTGTTTTTT CASSTRLATNTGELFF
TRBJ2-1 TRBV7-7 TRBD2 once TGTGCTAGCAGCCGTTGGACTAGCGGGAGTCGGGGGTCCTACAATGAGCAGTTCTTC CASSRWTSGSRGSYNEQFF
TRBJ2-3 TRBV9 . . TGTGCCAGCAGCGTGGGGCCAGGGTTCACAGATACGCAGTATTTT CASSVGPGFTDTQYF
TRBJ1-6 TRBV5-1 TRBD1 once TGCGCCAGCAGCCAGGATACGACAGGGGATTCACCCCTCCACTTT CASSQDTTGDSPLHF
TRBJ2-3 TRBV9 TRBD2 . TGTGCCAGCAGCGTGGGACTAGCGGGAGTCATGGGAGCAGATACGCAGTATTTT CASSVGLAGVMGADTQYF
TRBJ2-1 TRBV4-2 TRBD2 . TGTGCCAGCAGCCAAGATGGGGGGGAAACCTACAATGAGCAGTTCTTC CASSQDGGETYNEQFF
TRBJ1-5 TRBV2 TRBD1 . TGTGCCAGCAGTTTGGGACAGGGGATCGATCAGCCCCAGCATTTT CASSLGQGIDQPQHF
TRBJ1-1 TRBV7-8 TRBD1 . TGTGCCAGCAGCCCGGACAGGGTCACTGAAGCTTTCTTT CASSPDRVTEAFF
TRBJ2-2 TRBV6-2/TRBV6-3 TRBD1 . TGTGCCAGCAGTTACTCGGGGACAGGGATGGGCACCGGGGAGCTGTTTTTT CASSYSGTGMGTGELFF
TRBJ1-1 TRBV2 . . TGTGCCAGCTCCTTCTCAGGGGCGGACACTGAAGCTTTCTTT CASSFSGADTEAFF
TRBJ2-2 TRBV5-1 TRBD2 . TGCGCCAGCGGCATAGCGGGAGGGCATACCGGGGAGCTGTTTTTT CASGIAGGHTGELFF
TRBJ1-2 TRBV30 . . TGTGCCTGGAGTATTGTCAGGGCGTATGGCTACACCTTC CAWSIVRAYGYTF
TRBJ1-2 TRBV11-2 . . TGTGCCAGCAGCCTACCACCGAGTAGAGGTGGCTACACCTTC CASSLPPSRGGYTF